This T cell receptor beta chain was captured in a study of blood T cell repertoires in COVID-19. About the study: The origin of the acute and convalescent COVID-19 samples was the United States, Italy and Spain.

Original analysis: How many nucleated cells were present was estimated from reference gene primer amplification. Profiled with immunoSEQ multiplex PCR; TCRdb holds only in-frame clones, not every one. D and trimming come from the DNA, and the V and J calls and clone size come from that table. The table has approximately 90,000 clones, about 90% seen once. The clonotype comes from a human donor with acute or convalescent COVID-19. The donor label of this sample is uncertain. Material: peripheral blood.

The CDR3 sequence: CASSLGSIEQYF. In DNA form, the CDR3 reads TGTGCCAGCAGCTTAGGTAGTATAGAGCAGTACTTC. V gene TRBV11-2 combines with J gene TRBJ2-7; D is uncertain. Germline assignment: CDR1 SGHAT and CDR2 FQNNGV. This CDR3 has 12 amino acids. Trimming removed 1 base at V and 7 bases at J, with 8 bases between.